Below are 9 T cell receptor beta chains sequenced from a single sample in a study of T cells expressing NK-cell markers. TCRdb reprocessed the 5' RACE reads and keeps a single row for each CDR3 protein, giving no DNA. The sample has about 160,000 distinct CDR3 sequences, and its top ten clones hold roughly 20%. Sequencing was carried out using blood T cells: a sorted CD56 or NKG2C T cell subset, CD4+ or CD8+ T cells, or bulk PBMC T cells (not recorded which). The receptors were gathered from a woman aged 18 to 75 in good health.

This rearrangement joins TRBV20-1 to TRBJ1-5. Germline loops: CDR1 DFQATT, CDR2 SNEGSKA (reference sequence). The CDR3 contains 13 residues. The CDR3 is CSARDPPDGSQHF.

The rearrangement uses TRBV5-1 and TRBJ1-3. CDR1 and CDR2 from the germline V gene are SGHRS and YFSETQ. The CDR3 totals 15 residues. CDR3 protein: CASSLDQGSGNTIYF. Full variable domain (rest looked up from reference TRBV5-1 and TRBJ1-3): KAGVTQTPRYLIKTRGQQVTLSCSPISGHRSVSWYQQTPGQGLQFLFEYFSETQRNKGNFPGRFSGRQFSNSRSEMNVSTLELGDSALYLCASSLDQGSGNTIYFGEGSWLTVV.

The V and J genes are TRBV19 and TRBJ2-5; TCRdb's D call, TRBD2, is unchecked because there is no DNA. The CDR3 covers 15 residues. The V gene's germline CDR1 is LNHDA and CDR2 SQIVND (reference sequence). CDR3 region: CASSIGGRVQETQYF.

The genes are TRBV27 and TRBJ1-5; TCRdb's D call, TRBD1, is unchecked because there is no DNA. Germline V gene data show CDR1 as MNHEY and CDR2 as SMNVEV (reference sequence). The CDR3 extends over 15 amino acids. This CDR3 is CASPTGDRLRQPQHF.

CDR3 protein: CATSPKTSGTDTQYF. The chain recombines TRBV9 with TRBJ2-3; TCRdb's D call of TRBD2 is untestable without DNA. Germline CDR1 reads SGDLS; CDR2 reads YYNGEE. CDR3 length: 15 residues. The complete variable domain, with remaining parts taken from reference TRBV9 and TRBJ2-3, reads DSGVTQTPKHLITATGQRVTLRCSPRSGDLSVYWYQQSLDQGLQFLIQYYNGEERAKGNILERFSAQQFPDLHSELNLSSLELGDSALYFCATSPKTSGTDTQYFGPGTRLTVL.

CDR3 sequence reads: CASSDEAGGRDNEQFF. V is TRBV5-1 and J is TRBJ2-1; TCRdb returns TRBD2, unconfirmable since there is no DNA. The CDR3 has 16 residues. Per germline, CDR1 SGHRS and CDR2 YFSETQ.

The chain recombines TRBV30 with TRBJ1-1. The CDR3 consists of 12 residues. The germline gives CDR1 GTSNPN, CDR2 SVGIG (reference sequence). This chain's CDR3 is CAWQVARTEAFF.

The V call is TRBV25-1, the J call TRBJ2-1; the TCRdb D gene call, TRBD1, has no DNA to confirm it. The germline V gene encodes CDR1 MGHDK and CDR2 SYGVNS. The CDR3 has 16 amino acids. The CDR3 reads CASSEYGWGVYNEQFF.

J is TRBJ2-2 and V is TRBV6-1; TCRdb's D call of TRBD2 is untestable without DNA. This CDR3 is built from 15 residues. From germline, CDR1 is MNHNS and CDR2 SASEGT. The CDR3 sequence: CASSIAGGRTGELFF.